These T cell receptor beta chains were read from a single sample in a study of PD-1 blockade in mismatch repair-deficient tumors. Sequencing used immunoSEQ multiplex PCR; TCRdb keeps in-frame clones, though not all of them. The data contain some 84,000 clones, roughly 80% of them singletons. Sequencing was performed on peripheral blood, taken 12 weeks after starting pembrolizumab. These receptors originate from an adult with mismatch repair-deficient cancer. Both conserved end residues are part of each CDR3. The D gene is left open where the match is weak. Only part of the rows carry a size: once, few, many, or a class if the clone is expanded.

abundance: .; len: 16; j_gene: TRBJ1-1; d_gene: TRBD1; v_gene: TRBV23-1; CDR3aa: CASSQVKAGGETEAFF; CDR3nt: TGCGCCAGCAGTCAAGTGAAGGCAGGGGGAGAGACTGAAGCTTTCTTT
abundance: .; len: 13; j_gene: TRBJ1-1; d_gene: .; v_gene: TRBV7-9; CDR3aa: CASSLQKNTEAFF; CDR3nt: TGTGCCAGCAGCTTGCAGAAGAACACTGAAGCTTTCTTT
abundance: .; len: 17; j_gene: TRBJ2-1; d_gene: TRBD2; v_gene: TRBV19; CDR3aa: CASSIDGLAGAYNEQFF; CDR3nt: TGTGCCAGTAGTATAGATGGACTAGCGGGAGCCTACAATGAGCAGTTCTTC
abundance: .; len: 16; j_gene: TRBJ2-5; d_gene: .; v_gene: TRBV5-1; CDR3aa: CASSPPRPGVQETQYF; CDR3nt: TGCGCCAGCAGCCCCCCACGACCGGGAGTCCAAGAGACCCAGTACTTC
abundance: once; len: 13; j_gene: TRBJ2-2; d_gene: .; v_gene: TRBV9; CDR3aa: CASSVEYTGELFF; CDR3nt: TGTGCCAGCAGCGTAGAATACACCGGGGAGCTGTTTTTT
abundance: few; len: 15; j_gene: TRBJ1-1; d_gene: .; v_gene: TRBV2; CDR3aa: CASSRGRGVNTEAFF; CDR3nt: TGTGCCAGCAGTAGGGGACGGGGGGTGAACACTGAAGCTTTCTTT
abundance: .; len: 14; j_gene: TRBJ1-5; d_gene: .; v_gene: TRBV6-1; CDR3aa: CASSTTTGNQPQHF; CDR3nt: TGTGCCAGCAGCACTACGACAGGCAATCAGCCCCAGCATTTT
abundance: .; len: 16; j_gene: TRBJ2-1; d_gene: TRBD2; v_gene: TRBV4-1; CDR3aa: CASSQVRLAVYNEQFF; CDR3nt: TGCGCCAGCAGCCAAGTTCGACTAGCGGTCTACAATGAGCAGTTCTTC
abundance: .; len: 14; j_gene: TRBJ2-7; d_gene: .; v_gene: TRBV6-5; CDR3aa: CAIRASPAGDEQYF; CDR3nt: TGTGCCATACGAGCGAGCCCGGCAGGGGACGAGCAGTACTTC
abundance: once; len: 17; j_gene: TRBJ2-1; d_gene: TRBD2; v_gene: TRBV15; CDR3aa: CATSRKRSGGPGDEQFF; CDR3nt: TGTGCCACCAGCAGAAAGCGCTCGGGAGGGCCGGGTGATGAGCAGTTCTTC
abundance: .; len: 14; j_gene: TRBJ1-3; d_gene: .; v_gene: TRBV7-9; CDR3aa: CASSLAGSGNTIYF; CDR3nt: TGTGCCAGCAGCTTAGCCGGCTCTGGAAACACCATATATTTT
abundance: .; len: 14; j_gene: TRBJ1-1; d_gene: .; v_gene: TRBV10-3; CDR3aa: CAISAPSLNTEAFF; CDR3nt: TGTGCCATCAGTGCGCCATCCTTGAACACTGAAGCTTTCTTT
abundance: .; len: 13; j_gene: TRBJ1-1; d_gene: .; v_gene: TRBV5-5; CDR3aa: CASDLLGPKEAFF; CDR3nt: TGTGCCAGTGACCTCCTGGGTCCGAAGGAAGCTTTCTTT
abundance: .; len: 15; j_gene: TRBJ1-2; d_gene: .; v_gene: TRBV7-2; CDR3aa: CASSFSDRLNYGYTF; CDR3nt: TGTGCCAGCAGCTTTTCCGACAGACTTAACTATGGCTACACCTTC
abundance: .; len: 18; j_gene: TRBJ2-5; d_gene: TRBD2; v_gene: TRBV5-6; CDR3aa: CASSFNSGRASVRETQYF; CDR3nt: TGTGCCAGCAGTTTTAATAGCGGGAGGGCAAGCGTTCGAGAGACCCAGTACTTC
abundance: .; len: 15; j_gene: TRBJ2-2; d_gene: .; v_gene: TRBV2; CDR3aa: CASSPGASWVGELFF; CDR3nt: TGTGCCAGCAGTCCTGGGGCGTCCTGGGTCGGGGAGCTGTTTTTT
abundance: .; len: 15; j_gene: TRBJ2-7; d_gene: .; v_gene: TRBV21-1; CDR3aa: CASSTCKGSNPQQYF; CDR3nt: TGTGCCAGCAGCACGTGTAAGGGTTCTAACCCCCAGCAGTACTTC
abundance: .; len: 15; j_gene: TRBJ2-5; d_gene: .; v_gene: TRBV4-2; CDR3aa: CASSQELAGRETQYF; CDR3nt: TGTGCCAGCAGCCAAGAACTAGCAGGGCGAGAGACCCAGTACTTC
abundance: .; len: 16; j_gene: TRBJ1-2; d_gene: TRBD1; v_gene: TRBV19; CDR3aa: CASSIVGQGARNGYTF; CDR3nt: TGTGCCAGTAGTATAGTGGGACAGGGGGCGAGGAATGGCTACACCTTC
abundance: once; len: 14; j_gene: TRBJ2-1; d_gene: TRBD1; v_gene: TRBV28; CDR3aa: CASSVRGGVNEQFF; CDR3nt: TGTGCCAGCAGTGTCAGAGGGGGCGTCAATGAGCAGTTCTTC
abundance: .; len: 13; j_gene: TRBJ2-3; d_gene: .; v_gene: TRBV5-4; CDR3aa: CASSPQGSDTQYF; CDR3nt: TGTGCCAGCAGCCCCCAGGGTTCAGATACGCAGTATTTT
abundance: .; len: 15; j_gene: TRBJ2-7; d_gene: TRBD2; v_gene: TRBV5-4; CDR3aa: CASSRTSGSSYEQYF; CDR3nt: TGTGCCAGCAGCCGGACTAGCGGGAGCTCCTACGAGCAGTACTTC
abundance: .; len: 13; j_gene: TRBJ2-6; d_gene: .; v_gene: TRBV27; CDR3aa: CASSQTGANVLTF; CDR3nt: TGTGCCAGCAGTCAAACTGGGGCCAACGTCCTGACTTTC
abundance: .; len: 16; j_gene: TRBJ2-7; d_gene: TRBD1; v_gene: TRBV12-5; CDR3aa: CASGSNRDRGFHEQYF; CDR3nt: TGTGCTAGTGGTTCTAACCGGGACAGGGGCTTCCACGAGCAGTACTTC
abundance: .; len: 17; j_gene: TRBJ1-5; d_gene: TRBD1; v_gene: TRBV7-9; CDR3aa: CASSLSGQGIFNQPQHF; CDR3nt: TGTGCCAGCAGCTTATCGGGACAGGGAATCTTCAATCAGCCCCAGCATTTT
abundance: .; len: 14; j_gene: TRBJ2-2; d_gene: .; v_gene: TRBV4-1; CDR3aa: CASSQDEVIGELFF; CDR3nt: TGCGCCAGCAGCCAAGATGAAGTAATAGGGGAGCTGTTTTTT
abundance: .; len: 15; j_gene: TRBJ2-2; d_gene: TRBD2; v_gene: TRBV2; CDR3aa: CASRELAGNTGELFF; CDR3nt: TGTGCCAGCAGAGAGCTAGCGGGGAACACCGGGGAGCTGTTTTTT
abundance: .; len: 18; j_gene: TRBJ1-1; d_gene: TRBD1; v_gene: TRBV18; CDR3aa: CASSPLRDRGLSDTEAFF; CDR3nt: TGTGCCAGCTCACCATTGCGGGACAGGGGGCTATCTGACACTGAAGCTTTCTTT
abundance: .; len: 14; j_gene: TRBJ1-2; d_gene: .; v_gene: TRBV5-6; CDR3aa: CASSLVETAHSYTF; CDR3nt: TGTGCCAGCAGCTTGGTGGAGACAGCCCATAGCTACACCTTC
abundance: .; len: 16; j_gene: TRBJ2-7; d_gene: .; v_gene: TRBV7-2; CDR3aa: CASSLTGSRMRGEQYF; CDR3nt: TGTGCCAGCAGCTTAACAGGGTCCCGAATGCGGGGCGAGCAGTACTTC
abundance: .; len: 14; j_gene: TRBJ1-1; d_gene: .; v_gene: TRBV6-5; CDR3aa: CASSPLGGETEAFF; CDR3nt: TGTGCCAGCAGTCCCTTGGGGGGGGAGACTGAAGCTTTCTTT
abundance: .; len: 15; j_gene: TRBJ2-1; d_gene: .; v_gene: TRBV6-5; CDR3aa: CASRPRTGSYNEQFF; CDR3nt: TGTGCCAGCAGGCCACGAACTGGCTCCTACAATGAGCAGTTCTTC
abundance: .; len: 16; j_gene: TRBJ1-1; d_gene: .; v_gene: TRBV7-2; CDR3aa: CASSLWPGGVNTEAFF; CDR3nt: TGTGCCAGCAGCTTATGGCCAGGCGGGGTGAACACTGAAGCTTTCTTT
abundance: .; len: 15; j_gene: TRBJ2-1; d_gene: TRBD2; v_gene: TRBV6-5; CDR3aa: CASSSGLAGGNEQFF; CDR3nt: TGTGCCAGCAGTTCGGGACTAGCGGGAGGTAATGAGCAGTTCTTC